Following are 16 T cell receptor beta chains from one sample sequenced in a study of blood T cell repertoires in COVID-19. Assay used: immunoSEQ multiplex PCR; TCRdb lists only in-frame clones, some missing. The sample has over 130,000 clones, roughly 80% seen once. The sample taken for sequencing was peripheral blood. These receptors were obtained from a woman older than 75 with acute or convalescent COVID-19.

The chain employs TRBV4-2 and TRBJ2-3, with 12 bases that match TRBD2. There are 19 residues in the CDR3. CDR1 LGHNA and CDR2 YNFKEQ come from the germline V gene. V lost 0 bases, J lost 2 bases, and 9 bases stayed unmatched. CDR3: CASSQDRPSGGADTDTQYF. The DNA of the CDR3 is TGTGCCAGCAGCCAAGATCGGCCTAGCGGGGGGGCCGACACAGATACGCAGTATTTT.

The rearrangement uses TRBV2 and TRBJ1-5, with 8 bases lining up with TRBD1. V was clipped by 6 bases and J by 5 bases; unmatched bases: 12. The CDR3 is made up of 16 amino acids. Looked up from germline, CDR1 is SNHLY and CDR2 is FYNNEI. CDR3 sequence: CASRPVGAGGHQPQHF. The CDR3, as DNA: TGTGCCAGCAGGCCCGTAGGGGCAGGGGGCCATCAGCCCCAGCATTTT.

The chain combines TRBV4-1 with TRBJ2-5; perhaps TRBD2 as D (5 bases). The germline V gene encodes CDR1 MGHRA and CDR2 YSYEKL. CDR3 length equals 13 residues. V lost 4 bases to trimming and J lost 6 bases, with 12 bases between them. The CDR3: CASSPWGDKTQYF. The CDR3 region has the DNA TGCGCCAGCAGCCCCTGGGGAGATAAGACCCAGTACTTC.

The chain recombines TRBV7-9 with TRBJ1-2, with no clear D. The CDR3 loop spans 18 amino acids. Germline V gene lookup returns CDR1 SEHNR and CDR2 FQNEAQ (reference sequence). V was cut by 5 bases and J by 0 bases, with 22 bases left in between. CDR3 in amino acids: CASSGWAGREKTNYGYTF. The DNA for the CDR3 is TGTGCCAGCAGCGGGTGGGCCGGAAGGGAGAAAACTAACTATGGCTACACCTTC. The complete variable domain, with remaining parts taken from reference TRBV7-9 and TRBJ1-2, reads DTGVSQNPRHKITKRGQNVTFRCDPISEHNRLYWYRQTLGQGPEFLTYFQNEAQLEKSRLLSDRFSAERPKGSFSTLEIQRTEQGDSAMYLCASSGWAGREKTNYGYTFGSGTRLTVV.

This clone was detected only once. This CDR3 is CASSGWTGARYEQYF. In nucleotides, the CDR3 is TGTGCCAGCAGCGGGTGGACAGGGGCCAGATACGAGCAGTACTTC. The chain links TRBV2 to TRBJ2-7; 9 positions agree with TRBD1. Trimming removed 6 bases from V and 4 bases from J; junction bases left unmatched: 10. Germline assignment: CDR1 SNHLY and CDR2 FYNNEI. The CDR3 totals 15 residues.

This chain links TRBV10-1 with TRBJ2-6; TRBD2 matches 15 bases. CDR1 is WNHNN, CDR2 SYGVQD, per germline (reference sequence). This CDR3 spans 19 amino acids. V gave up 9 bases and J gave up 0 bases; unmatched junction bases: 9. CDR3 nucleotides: TGCGCCAGATCATGGACTAGCGGGAGGGTCACCTCTGGGGCCAACGTCCTGACTTTC. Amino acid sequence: CARSWTSGRVTSGANVLTF.

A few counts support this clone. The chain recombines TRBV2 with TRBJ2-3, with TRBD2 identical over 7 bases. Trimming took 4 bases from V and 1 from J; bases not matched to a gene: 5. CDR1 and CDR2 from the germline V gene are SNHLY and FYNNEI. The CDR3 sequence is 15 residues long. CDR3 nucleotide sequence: TGTGCCAGCAGTGGTAACCTAGCGGGCACAGATACGCAGTATTTT. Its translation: CASSGNLAGTDTQYF.

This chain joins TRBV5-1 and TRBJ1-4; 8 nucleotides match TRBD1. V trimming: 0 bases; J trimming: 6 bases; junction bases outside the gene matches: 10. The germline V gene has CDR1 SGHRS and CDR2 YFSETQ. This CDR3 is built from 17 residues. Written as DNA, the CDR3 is TGCGCCAGCAGCTTGGCCCTACGGACAGGGCCGGATGAAAAACTGTTTTTT. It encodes CASSLALRTGPDEKLFF.

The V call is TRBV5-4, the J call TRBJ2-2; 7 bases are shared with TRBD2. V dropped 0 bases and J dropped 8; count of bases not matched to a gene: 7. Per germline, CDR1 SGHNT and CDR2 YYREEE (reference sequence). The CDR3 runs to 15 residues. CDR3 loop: CASSLGAGAQGELFF. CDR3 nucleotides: TGTGCCAGCAGCTTGGGTGCGGGAGCCCAAGGGGAGCTGTTTTTT. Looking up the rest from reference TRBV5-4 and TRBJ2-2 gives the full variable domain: ETGVTQSPTHLIKTRGQQVTLRCSSQSGHNTVSWYQQALGQGPQFIFQYYREEENGRGNFPPRFSGLQFPNYSSELNVNALELDDSALYLCASSLGAGAQGELFFGEGSRLTVL.

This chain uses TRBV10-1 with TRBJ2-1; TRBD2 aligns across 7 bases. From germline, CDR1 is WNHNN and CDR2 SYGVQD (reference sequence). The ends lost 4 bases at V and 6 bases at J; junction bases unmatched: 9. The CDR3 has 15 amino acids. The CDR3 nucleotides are TGCGCCAGCAGTGGCGGGGGAAACTCCCCCAATGAGCAGTTCTTC. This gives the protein CASSGGGNSPNEQFF.

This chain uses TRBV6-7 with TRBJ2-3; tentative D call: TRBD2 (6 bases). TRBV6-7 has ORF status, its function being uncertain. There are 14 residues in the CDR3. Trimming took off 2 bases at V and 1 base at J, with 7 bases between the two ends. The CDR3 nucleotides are TGTGCCAGCAGTTACGGGGGGTGCACAGATACGCAGTATTTT. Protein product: CASSYGGCTDTQYF.

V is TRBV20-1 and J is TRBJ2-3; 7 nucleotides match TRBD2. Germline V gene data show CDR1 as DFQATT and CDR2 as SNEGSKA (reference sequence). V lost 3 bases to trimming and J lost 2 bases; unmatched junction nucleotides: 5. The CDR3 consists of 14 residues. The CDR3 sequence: CSASKAGSTDTQYF. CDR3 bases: TGCAGTGCTAGTAAAGCGGGGTCCACAGATACGCAGTATTTT.

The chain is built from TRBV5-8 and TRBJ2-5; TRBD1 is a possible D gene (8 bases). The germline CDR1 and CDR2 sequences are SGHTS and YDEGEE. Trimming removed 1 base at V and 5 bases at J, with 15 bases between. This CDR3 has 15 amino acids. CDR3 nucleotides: TGTGCCAGCAGCTTGAGCAGGGGGCGGGAGGAGACCCAGTACTTC. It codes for CASSLSRGREETQYF.

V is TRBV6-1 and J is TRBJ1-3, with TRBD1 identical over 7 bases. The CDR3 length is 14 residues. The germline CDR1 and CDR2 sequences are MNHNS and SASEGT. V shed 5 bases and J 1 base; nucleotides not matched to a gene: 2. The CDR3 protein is CASSLTGSGNTIYF. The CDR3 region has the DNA TGTGCCAGCAGTCTGACAGGGTCTGGAAACACCATATATTTT.

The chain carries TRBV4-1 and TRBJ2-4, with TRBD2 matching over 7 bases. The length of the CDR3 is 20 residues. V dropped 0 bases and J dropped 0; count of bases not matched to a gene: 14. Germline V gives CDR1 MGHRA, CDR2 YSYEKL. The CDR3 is CASSQDSTSWGPLAKNIQYF. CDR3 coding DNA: TGCGCCAGCAGCCAAGATTCGACTAGCTGGGGACCCTTAGCCAAAAACATTCAGTACTTC.

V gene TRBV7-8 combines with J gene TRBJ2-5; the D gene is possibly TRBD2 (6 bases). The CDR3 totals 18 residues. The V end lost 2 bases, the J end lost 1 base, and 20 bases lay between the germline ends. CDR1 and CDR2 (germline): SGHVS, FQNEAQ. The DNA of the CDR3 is TGTGCCAGCAGCTTATTCGGGCAGATCAGGCGGGGCCAAGAGACCCAGTACTTC. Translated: CASSLFGQIRRGQETQYF. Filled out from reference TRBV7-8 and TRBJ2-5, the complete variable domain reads GAGVSQSPRYKVAKRGQDVALRCDPISGHVSLFWYQQALGQGPEFLTYFQNEAQLDKSGLPSDRFFAERPEGSVSTLKIQRTQQEDSAVYLCASSLFGQIRRGQETQYFGPGTRLLVL.